The present entry profiles one T cell receptor beta chain with its context. The J segment lost 0 bases and the V segment lost 3 bases, leaving 16 bases of the junction unmatched. The germline gives CDR1 KGHSH, CDR2 LQKENI. The CDR3 extends over 20 amino acids. This entry is derived from a study of blood T cell repertoires in COVID-19. The wider study: Sources were T cells, B-cell-depleted T cells, or PBMCs; the material itself was cDNA or gDNA.

Repertoires were generated with immunoSEQ multiplex PCR, while TCRdb's copy carries only in-frame clones and drops some. Of more than 95,000 clones detected, 75% to 90% appear once; the ten largest clones hold 6.5% to 8.5%. The rearrangement joins TRBV18 to TRBJ2-1, with 8 bases lining up with TRBD1. The sequencing sample was made of peripheral blood. The clonotype was recovered from a human donor in a cohort sampled during active COVID-19. The CDR3 loop reads CASSPGASREQGGSYNEQFF. Here the CDR3 DNA reads TGTGCCAGCTCACCTGGGGCTAGCAGGGAACAGGGGGGCTCCTACAATGAGCAGTTCTTC. Full variable domain (remainder filled in from reference TRBV18 and TRBJ2-1): NAGVMQNPRHLVRRRGQEARLRCSPMKGHSHVYWYRQLPEEGLKFMVYLQKENIIDESGMPKERFSAEFPKEGPSILRIQQVVRGDSAAYFCASSPGASREQGGSYNEQFFGPGTRLTVL.